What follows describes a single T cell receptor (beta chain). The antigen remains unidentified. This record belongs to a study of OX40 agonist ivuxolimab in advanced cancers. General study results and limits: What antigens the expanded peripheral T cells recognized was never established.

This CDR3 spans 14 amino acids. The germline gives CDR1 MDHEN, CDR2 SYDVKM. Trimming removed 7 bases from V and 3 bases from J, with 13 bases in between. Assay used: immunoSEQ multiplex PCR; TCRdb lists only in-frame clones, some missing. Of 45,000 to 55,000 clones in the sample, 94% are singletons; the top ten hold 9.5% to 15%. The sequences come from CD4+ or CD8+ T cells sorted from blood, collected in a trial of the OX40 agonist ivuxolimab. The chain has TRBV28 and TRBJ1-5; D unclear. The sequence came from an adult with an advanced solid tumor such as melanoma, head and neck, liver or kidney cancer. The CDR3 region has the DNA TGTGCCAGCACCTTCGGGCGGGACAATCAGCCCCAGCATTTT. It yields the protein CASTFGRDNQPQHF.